A selection of T cell receptor beta chains follows, all from one sample in a study of T cell responses to AZD1222 COVID-19 vaccine. TCRdb's copy holds only in-frame clones and misses some; the assay was immunoSEQ multiplex PCR. The table includes 150,000 to 200,000 clones, 85% to 95% detected once. The specimen was peripheral blood, collected on day 0 of AZD1222 vaccination. The receptors stem from an adult in good health. CDR3s include the opening cysteine and the closing phenylalanine or tryptophan. Each record gives: D gene, J gene, V gene, clone size, CDR3 DNA, CDR3 protein. A D gene is named only where the DNA matches it firmly. Clone size is given for some rows only: seen once, a few or many times, or a class if the clone is expanded.

>.|TRBJ1-5|TRBV18|once
TGTGCCAGCTTCACGGGGGTGAAGAATCAGCCCCAGCATTTT
CASFTGVKNQPQHF
>TRBD1|TRBJ1-3|TRBV6-5|.
TGTGCCAGCAGAGGACAGGGGATATCTGGAAACACCATATATTTT
CASRGQGISGNTIYF
>TRBD1|TRBJ2-2|TRBV5-4|.
TGTGCCAGCAGCCCATCCGCCGGGACAGCTCTCACCGGGGAGCTGTTTTTT
CASSPSAGTALTGELFF
>TRBD2|TRBJ2-5|TRBV6-2/TRBV6-3|.
TGTGCCAGCAGCGTACTAGCGGGGGGACAAGAGACCCAGTACTTC
CASSVLAGGQETQYF
>TRBD2|TRBJ2-5|TRBV11-2|.
TGTGCCAGCAGCTTGGGACTAGCGGGGGGGTACCAAGAGACCCAGTACTTC
CASSLGLAGGYQETQYF
>TRBD1|TRBJ1-6|TRBV5-1|once
TGCGCCAGCAGACAGACAGGGGTGCTTTCACCCCTCCACTTT
CASRQTGVLSPLHF
>.|TRBJ2-3|TRBV20-1|.
TGCAGTCAGGGGGAGGGACCTACGCAGTATTTT
CSQGEGPTQYF
>.|TRBJ2-3|TRBV6-1|.
TGTGCCAGCAGTGAATTTCCAGGGAGGGATACGCAGTATTTT
CASSEFPGRDTQYF
>.|TRBJ2-2|TRBV11-2|.
TGTGCCAGCAGCTCCGGGTCCGGGGAGCTGTTTTTT
CASSSGSGELFF
>.|TRBJ1-6|TRBV9|once
TGTGCCAGTGGGGACATTAGATATAATTCACCCCTCCACTTT
CASGDIRYNSPLHF
>.|TRBJ1-5|TRBV5-1|.
TGCGCCAGCAGCTTGACCCCGGGGGATCAGCCCCAGCATTTT
CASSLTPGDQPQHF
>.|TRBJ1-5|TRBV6-2/TRBV6-3|.
TGTGCCAGCAGTTGGGATCTTAATCAGCCCCAGCATTTT
CASSWDLNQPQHF
>.|TRBJ2-1|TRBV6-2/TRBV6-3|.
TGTGCCAGCAGCCGCAACGCTCTAGTGGTGGCCTACAATGAGCAGTTCTTC
CASSRNALVVAYNEQFF
>.|TRBJ1-2|TRBV6-2/TRBV6-3|.
TGTGCCAGCAGTTACGGCAGACTCTATGGCTACACCTTC
CASSYGRLYGYTF
>.|TRBJ2-5|TRBV18|.
TGTGCCAGCTCACCGGGCAGCCAAGAGACCCAGTACTTC
CASSPGSQETQYF
>TRBD2|TRBJ2-3|TRBV3-1/TRBV3-2|.
TGTGCCAGCACCCCTAGGGGGCCTAGCGGGGGCGGGCAGTATTTT
CASTPRGPSGGGQYF
>.|TRBJ2-1|TRBV4-2|.
TGTGCCAGCAGCCAAGCCAACAATGAGCAGTTCTTC
CASSQANNEQFF
>TRBD2|TRBJ2-1|TRBV7-9|.
TGTGCCAGCAGGAGCGGGGGAAGCTCCTACAATGAGCAGTTCTTC
CASRSGGSSYNEQFF
>.|TRBJ1-6|TRBV6-5|.
TGTGCCAGCAGTTACGCCACCTTGGGGGGAAGTTCACCCCTCCACTTT
CASSYATLGGSSPLHF
>.|TRBJ2-7|TRBV6-6|.
TGTGCCAGCGTATACAGGGTAGGAGCCGAGCAGTACTTC
CASVYRVGAEQYF
>.|TRBJ2-2|TRBV3-1/TRBV3-2|.
TGTGCCAGCAGCCAAACAACCTACTACACCGGGGAGCTGTTTTTT
CASSQTTYYTGELFF
>.|TRBJ2-5|TRBV5-4|.
TGTGCCAGCAGCCCGGCCACAGTCCAAGAGACCCAGTACTTC
CASSPATVQETQYF
>TRBD1|TRBJ2-1|TRBV28|.
TGTGCCAGCAGCCCCTCCTCCCCGCAGGGGGCTTGGAATGAGCAGTTCTTC
CASSPSSPQGAWNEQFF
>.|TRBJ1-1|TRBV7-9|.
TGTGCCAGCAGCCCGACCGGGGGCACTGAAGCTTTCTTT
CASSPTGGTEAFF
>.|TRBJ2-1|TRBV21-1|.
TGTGCCAGCAGCAGACTACTAGCCGGGACCTGTTCTGAGCAGTTCTTC
CASSRLLAGTCSEQFF
>.|TRBJ2-5|TRBV2|.
TGTGCCAGCTCAGGGGGAGGGGAGACCCAGTACTTC
CASSGGGETQYF
>.|TRBJ1-2|TRBV27|.
TGTGCCAGCAGTCTACAGGGAAGCGGCTATGGCTACACCTTC
CASSLQGSGYGYTF
>.|TRBJ1-6|TRBV3-1/TRBV3-2|.
TGTGCCAGCAGCCAAAAAGTCCCCTCCAGGGGAGATTCACCCCTCCACTTT
CASSQKVPSRGDSPLHF
>TRBD1|TRBJ2-5|TRBV4-1|.
TGCGCCAGCAGCCCTCGACAGGGCCCGGACGAGACCCAGTACTTC
CASSPRQGPDETQYF
>.|TRBJ2-1|TRBV10-3|.
TGTGCCATCAGTAGAATAGAGGGGGGGAATGAGCAGTTCTTC
CAISRIEGGNEQFF
>.|TRBJ1-2|TRBV6-4|.
TGTGCCAGCAGTGAGACCAACGGGGGCTATGGCTACACCTTC
CASSETNGGYGYTF
>.|TRBJ1-1|TRBV7-9|.
TGTGCCAGCATCATACTTAGGGGCTCTGAAGCTTTCTTT
CASIILRGSEAFF
>.|TRBJ2-2|TRBV5-6|.
TGTGCCAGCAGCTGGCGGGTTACGGGGGCGAACACCGGGGAGCTGTTTTTT
CASSWRVTGANTGELFF
>TRBD2|TRBJ2-3|TRBV5-1|.
TGCGCCAGCAGCTCGCGTGCGACTAGCATCGCAGATACGCAGTATTTT
CASSSRATSIADTQYF
>.|TRBJ1-6|TRBV7-9|.
TGTGCCAGCAGCTTTCCGAATTCACCCCTCCACTTT
CASSFPNSPLHF
>.|TRBJ2-1|TRBV5-1|.
TGCGCCAGCAGCTTGGTAGCGACGAGCTCCTACAATGAGCAGTTCTTC
CASSLVATSSYNEQFF
>TRBD2|TRBJ2-5|TRBV28|.
TGTGCCAGCAGTTTCTCCCGCGGGACTAGGAAAGAGACCCAGTACTTC
CASSFSRGTRKETQYF
>TRBD2|TRBJ2-7|TRBV7-2|.
TGTGCCAGCAGCTTAGGGGGGGGCTACGAGCAGTACTTC
CASSLGGGYEQYF
>.|TRBJ1-3|TRBV28|.
TGTGCCAGCAGCGCCAATGCTGGGGGCATATATTTT
CASSANAGGIYF
>.|TRBJ2-4|TRBV4-2|once
TGTGCCAGCAGCCTTGACAGGAGGAACATTCAGTACTTC
CASSLDRRNIQYF
>TRBD1|TRBJ2-7|TRBV27|.
TGTGCCAGCAGTTTACGGGACAGGGGCCCCCTTTTGAACGAGCAGTACTTC
CASSLRDRGPLLNEQYF
>.|TRBJ2-1|TRBV6-2/TRBV6-3|.
TGTGCCAGCAGTTTAGGTAGACGGCAGTTCTTC
CASSLGRRQFF
>.|TRBJ1-1|TRBV25-1|once
TGTGCCAGCAGTAAGGGACGGTATGAAGCTTTCTTT
CASSKGRYEAFF
>.|TRBJ2-6|TRBV18|.
TGTGCCAGCTCATTTCAGGTGTCTGGGGCCAACGTCCTGACTTTC
CASSFQVSGANVLTF
>.|TRBJ1-4|TRBV6-2/TRBV6-3|once
TGTGCCAGCAGTTACCTAGGGGCGGTGGATGAAAAACTGTTTTTT
CASSYLGAVDEKLFF
>.|TRBJ2-3|TRBV24-1|.
TGTGCCACCAGTGATTTCCCCACGGGCACAGATACGCAGTATTTT
CATSDFPTGTDTQYF